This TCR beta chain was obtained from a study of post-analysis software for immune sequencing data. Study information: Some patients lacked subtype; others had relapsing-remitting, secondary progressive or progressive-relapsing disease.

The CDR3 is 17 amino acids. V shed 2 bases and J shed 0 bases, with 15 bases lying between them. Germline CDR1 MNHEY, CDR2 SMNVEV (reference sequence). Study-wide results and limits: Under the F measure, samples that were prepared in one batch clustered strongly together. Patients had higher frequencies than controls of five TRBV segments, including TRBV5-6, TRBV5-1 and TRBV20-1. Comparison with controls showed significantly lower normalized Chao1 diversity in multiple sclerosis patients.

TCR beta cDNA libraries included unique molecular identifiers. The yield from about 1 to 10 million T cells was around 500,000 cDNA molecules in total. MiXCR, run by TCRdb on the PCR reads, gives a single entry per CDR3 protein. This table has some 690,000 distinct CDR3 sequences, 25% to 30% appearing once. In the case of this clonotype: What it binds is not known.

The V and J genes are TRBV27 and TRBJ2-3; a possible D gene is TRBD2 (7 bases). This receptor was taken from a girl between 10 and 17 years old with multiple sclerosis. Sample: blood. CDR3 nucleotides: TGTGCCAGCAGTTTAACAGGGAGGGGTACGAGCACAGATACGCAGTATTTT. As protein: CASSLTGRGTSTDTQYF.